A single sample is the source of the 25 T cell receptor beta chains below, sequenced in a study of blood T cell repertoires in COVID-19. The method was immunoSEQ multiplex PCR; TCRdb's version includes in-frame clones alone and lacks a portion of them. Of hundreds of thousands of clones listed, around 90% are singletons. The sequencing sample was made of peripheral blood. These receptors originate from a man in his sixties who had recovered from COVID-19.

The chain joins TRBV28 to TRBJ1-1; no definite D call. Germline-derived CDR1 and CDR2 are MDHEN and SYDVKM. Trimming took 4 bases from V and 0 from J, leaving 15 bases between them. The CDR3 runs to 16 residues. CDR3 protein: CASSSPGGDLNTEAFF. The CDR3 DNA reads as TGTGCCAGCAGTTCCCCTGGCGGTGATCTGAACACTGAAGCTTTCTTT.

The chain employs TRBV5-6 and TRBJ2-7; the match to TRBD1 covers 7 bases. This CDR3 is built from 15 residues. The V gene end was trimmed by 4 bases and the J gene end by 4 bases; junction bases not matched to a gene: 11. The V gene's germline CDR1 is SGHDT and CDR2 YYEEEE. The CDR3 is CASSGVTGTVYEQYF. The CDR3, as DNA: TGTGCCAGCAGCGGAGTAACCGGGACAGTTTACGAGCAGTACTTC.

As DNA, the CDR3 is TGCGCCAGCAGCTTGGCACATTCTAGCACAGATACGCAGTATTTT. Translated: CASSLAHSSTDTQYF. The gene calls are TRBV5-1 and TRBJ2-3; D gene unclear. V was pared by 0 bases and J by 0 bases, with 8 bases between. Germline CDR1 is SGHRS and CDR2 is YFSETQ. The CDR3 contains 15 residues.

The genes are TRBV11-2 and TRBJ2-1; 14 positions match TRBD2. The junction had 9 bases not matched to a gene; V was cut back by 4 bases and J by 7 bases. The V gene's germline CDR1 is SGHAT and CDR2 FQNNGV. The CDR3 is 17 amino acids. The DNA of the CDR3 is TGTGCCAGCAGCTCCATCATGACTAGCGGGGGGGCGAATGAGCAGTTCTTC. The encoded protein is CASSSIMTSGGANEQFF.

The chain has TRBV19 and TRBJ2-1, with 7 bases that match TRBD2. CDR3 length: 13 residues. Germline CDR1 and CDR2: LNHDA and SQIVND (reference sequence). The trim removed 1 base at V and 12 bases at J, leaving 6 bases unmatched. This CDR3 is CASSIVAGVPQFF. The CDR3 coding sequence is TGTGCCAGTAGTATAGTTGCGGGAGTCCCGCAGTTCTTC.

This sequence joins TRBV28 and TRBJ1-3; TRBD1 aligns across 7 bases. This CDR3 has 17 residues. Trimming at V came to 3 bases and at J to 0 bases, leaving 8 bases not matched to a gene. Germline V gene data show CDR1 as MDHEN and CDR2 as SYDVKM. CDR3 nucleotides: TGTGCCAGCAGTTTTCCGGGACAGTTTTACTCTGGAAACACCATATATTTT. Translated, it gives CASSFPGQFYSGNTIYF.

There are a few counts of this clone. A junction boundary mismatches the germline segment, possibly from a read error. The V gene is TRBV7-3, the J gene TRBJ2-3, with 9 nucleotides matching TRBD2. The CDR3 loop spans 13 amino acids. CDR1 is SGHTA, CDR2 FQGTGA, per germline. CDR3 sequence (DNA): TGTGCCAGCAGTCCAACGACTAGCGGTCCATTGAATTTT. This codes for CASSPTTSGPLNF.

The rearrangement links TRBV7-6 to TRBJ2-2, with 9 bases that match TRBD1. Looked up from germline, CDR1 is SGHVS and CDR2 is FNYEAQ. The CDR3 covers 16 residues. Trimming removed 5 bases from V and 7 bases from J; junction bases left unmatched: 11. The CDR3 nucleotides read TGTGCCAGCAGCCCGGCCCGGACAGGGGTCCACGGGGAGCTGTTTTTT. This sequence encodes CASSPARTGVHGELFF.

This CDR3 reads CASSHILAGSSYEQYF. The CDR3 nucleotides are TGTGCCAGCAGCCACATTCTAGCGGGCTCTTCCTACGAGCAGTACTTC. The rearrangement uses TRBV4-2 and TRBJ2-7, with 8 positions matching TRBD2. Looked up from germline, CDR1 is LGHNA and CDR2 is YNFKEQ. V shed 3 bases, J shed 1 base, and the junction held 8 bases outside the gene matches. There are 16 residues in the CDR3.

CDR3 nucleotide sequence: TGTGCCAGCAGGCAGGGTTATTGGGACGAGCAGTACTTC. Its translation is CASRQGYWDEQYF. The chain recombines TRBV2 with TRBJ2-7, with D perhaps matching TRBD1 (5 bases). The CDR3 is 13 amino acids. Germline loops: CDR1 SNHLY, CDR2 FYNNEI. The V gene lost 6 bases and the J gene lost 5 bases, with 14 bases spanning the gap.

This clone was seen repeatedly, ten times or more. The V call is TRBV9, the J call TRBJ1-1; a possible D gene is TRBD1 (5 bases). The CDR3 has 14 residues. The V end was cut by 0 bases, the J end by 2 bases, with 8 bases between. The germline V gene encodes CDR1 SGDLS and CDR2 YYNGEE. Here the CDR3 reads CASSVARENTEAFF. CDR3 nucleotide sequence: TGTGCCAGCAGCGTAGCCAGGGAAAACACTGAAGCTTTCTTT. Combining the CDR3 with reference TRBV9 and TRBJ1-1 gives the whole variable domain DSGVTQTPKHLITATGQRVTLRCSPRSGDLSVYWYQQSLDQGLQFLIQYYNGEERAKGNILERFSAQQFPDLHSELNLSSLELGDSALYFCASSVARENTEAFFGQGTRLTVV.

The chain has TRBV2 and TRBJ1-6; the D gene is possibly TRBD1 (6 bases). V was clipped by 6 bases and J by 0 bases, with 12 bases between them. CDR1 and CDR2 from the germline V gene are SNHLY and FYNNEI. The CDR3 loop spans 16 amino acids. The CDR3 reads CASRVDRSSYNSPLHF. DNA of the CDR3: TGTGCCAGCAGGGTAGACAGGAGCTCCTATAATTCACCCCTCCACTTT.

The chain recombines TRBV19 with TRBJ2-5; 9 bases line up with TRBD1. The length of the CDR3 is 15 residues. CDR1 and CDR2 from the germline V gene are LNHDA and SQIVND (reference sequence). With 5 bases clipped from V and 3 bases from J, the junction kept 7 bases outside the gene matches. The CDR3 spells CASSHLRDREETQYF. CDR3 sequence (DNA): TGTGCCAGTAGTCACCTCCGGGACAGGGAAGAGACCCAGTACTTC.

CDR3 region: CASSLEGRGAYEQYF. The CDR3 DNA reads as TGCGCCAGCAGCTTGGAGGGCAGGGGCGCCTACGAGCAGTACTTC. The chain is built from TRBV5-1 and TRBJ2-7; D perhaps matches TRBD1 (6 bases). Looked up from germline, CDR1 is SGHRS and CDR2 is YFSETQ. This CDR3 has 15 residues. V was pared by 0 bases and J by 2 bases, with 12 bases between.

The V and J genes are TRBV7-3 and TRBJ2-1; TRBD1 agrees at 8 bases. The length of the CDR3 is 14 residues. The germline gives CDR1 SGHTA, CDR2 FQGTGA. J was trimmed by 5 bases and V by 5 bases; bases with no gene match: 5. The CDR3 sequence is CASSVQGGHNEQFF. The CDR3 coding sequence is TGTGCCAGCAGCGTACAGGGGGGCCACAATGAGCAGTTCTTC.

J is TRBJ1-4 and V is TRBV30; no reliable D call. Deletions cut 0 bases from V and 7 bases from J, with 15 bases between. CDR3 size: 15 residues. Germline V gives CDR1 GTSNPN, CDR2 SVGIG (reference sequence). CDR3 sequence: CAWSVLVSGGEKLFF. CDR3 in DNA: TGTGCCTGGAGTGTACTTGTTAGCGGCGGTGAAAAACTGTTTTTT.

The V and J genes are TRBV4-3 and TRBJ2-2; tentatively, D is TRBD2 (6 bases). The CDR3 runs 16 residues. Trimming removed 1 base at V and 0 bases at J, with 9 bases between. Germline CDR1 and CDR2: LGHNA and YSLEER. This CDR3 is CASSQGRLANTGELFF. The CDR3 DNA reads as TGCGCCAGCAGCCAAGGTCGACTAGCGAACACCGGGGAGCTGTTTTTT.

The chain employs TRBV7-3 and TRBJ2-7; 11 bases match TRBD1. This CDR3 is 15 amino acids long. Germline loops: CDR1 SGHTA, CDR2 FQGTGA. V lost 5 bases to trimming and J lost 2 bases; unmatched junction nucleotides: 5. The CDR3 DNA reads TGTGCCAGCAGCCCGGACAGGGGGCGTCCCTACGAGCAGTACTTC. This translates into CASSPDRGRPYEQYF.

The J gene is TRBJ2-3, the V gene TRBV10-3; 8 bases agree with TRBD2. The CDR3 is made up of 14 amino acids. The V gene's germline CDR1 is ENHRY and CDR2 SYGVKD. V gave up 10 bases and J gave up 2 bases; unmatched junction bases: 8. The CDR3: CATLDGGATDTQYF. The CDR3 DNA follows: TGTGCCACCCTGGACGGGGGGGCCACAGATACGCAGTATTTT.

The chain joins TRBV20-1 to TRBJ2-2; 7 nucleotides match TRBD2. V gave up 3 bases and J gave up 5 bases; unmatched junction bases: 6. This CDR3 is built from 14 residues. Germline CDR1 DFQATT, CDR2 SNEGSKA (reference sequence). CDR3 bases: TGCAGTGCTAGTGGCACGGGGGGAACCGGGGAGCTGTTTTTT. Translating it yields CSASGTGGTGELFF.

The V call is TRBV6-5, the J call TRBJ2-5, with TRBD2 identical over 7 bases. The CDR3 is 12 amino acids. V gave up 10 bases and J gave up 7 bases; unmatched junction bases: 9. CDR1 and CDR2 from the germline V gene are MNHEY and SVGAGI. CDR3 coding DNA: TGTGCCACCCTAGCGGATGGGAGGACCCAGTACTTC. This gives the protein CATLADGRTQYF.

The J gene is TRBJ2-1, the V gene TRBV18, with 7 nucleotides matching TRBD2. V lost 6 bases to trimming and J lost 7 bases; unmatched junction nucleotides: 15. The germline V gene has CDR1 KGHSH and CDR2 LQKENI. CDR3 length equals 16 residues. The CDR3 region is CASSPMGSGGVNEQFF. CDR3 bases: TGTGCCAGCTCCCCAATGGGATCGGGGGGAGTGAATGAGCAGTTCTTC. Together with reference TRBV18 and TRBJ2-1, the CDR3 gives the full variable domain: NAGVMQNPRHLVRRRGQEARLRCSPMKGHSHVYWYRQLPEEGLKFMVYLQKENIIDESGMPKERFSAEFPKEGPSILRIQQVVRGDSAAYFCASSPMGSGGVNEQFFGPGTRLTVL.

The V call is TRBV15, the J call TRBJ2-7; 8 bases line up with TRBD2. Germline assignment: CDR1 LNHNV and CDR2 YYDKDF (reference sequence). V was pared by 2 bases and J by 3 bases, with 15 bases of the junction left unmatched. This CDR3 has 18 amino acids. The CDR3 protein is CATSRLEALAGGDYEQYF. DNA for the CDR3: TGTGCCACCAGCAGATTGGAGGCCCTAGCCGGGGGGGACTACGAGCAGTACTTC. The complete variable domain, with remaining parts taken from reference TRBV15 and TRBJ2-7, reads DAMVIQNPRYQVTQFGKPVTLSCSQTLNHNVMYWYQQKSSQAPKLLFHYYDKDFNNEADTPDNFQSRRPNTSFCFLDIRSPGLGDTAMYLCATSRLEALAGGDYEQYFGPGTRLTVT.

The V and J genes are TRBV2 and TRBJ2-7; TRBD1 matches at 9 bases. The CDR3 length is 14 residues. In germline, CDR1 is SNHLY, CDR2 FYNNEI. V was clipped by 3 bases and J by 5 bases; unmatched bases: 5. CDR3 in amino acids: CASSEGQGFDEQYF. The DNA for the CDR3 is TGTGCCAGCAGTGAGGGACAGGGTTTCGACGAGCAGTACTTC. Full variable domain (outside the CDR3, taken from reference TRBV2 and TRBJ2-7): EPEVTQTPSHQVTQMGQEVILRCVPISNHLYFYWYRQILGQKVEFLVSFYNNEISEKSEIFDDQFSVERPDGSNFTLKIRSTKLEDSAMYFCASSEGQGFDEQYFGPGTRLTVT.

The V call is TRBV19, the J call TRBJ2-4; D is undetermined. Looked up from germline, CDR1 is LNHDA and CDR2 is SQIVND (reference sequence). The CDR3 consists of 12 residues. The V end was cut by 3 bases, the J end by 4 bases, with 4 bases between. The CDR3 is CASSIGKNIQYF. CDR3 DNA: TGTGCCAGTAGTATCGGGAAAAACATTCAGTACTTC.